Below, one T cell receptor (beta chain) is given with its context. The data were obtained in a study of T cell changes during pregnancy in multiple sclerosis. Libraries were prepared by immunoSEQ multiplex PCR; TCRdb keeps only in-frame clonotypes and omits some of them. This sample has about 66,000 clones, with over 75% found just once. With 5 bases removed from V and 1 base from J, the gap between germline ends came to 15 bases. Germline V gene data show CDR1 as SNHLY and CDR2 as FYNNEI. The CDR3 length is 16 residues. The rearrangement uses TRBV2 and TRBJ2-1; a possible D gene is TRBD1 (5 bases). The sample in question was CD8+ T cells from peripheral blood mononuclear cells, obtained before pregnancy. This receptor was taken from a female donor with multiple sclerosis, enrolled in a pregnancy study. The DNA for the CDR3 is TGTGCCAGCAGTCCTACAGAATCAGGGTCCTACAATGAGCAGTTCTTC. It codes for CASSPTESGSYNEQFF.